A single sample is the source of the 20 T cell receptor beta chains below, sequenced in a study of cytomegalovirus exposure and HLA in healthy donors. 13 Jbeta primers and 60 Vbeta primers were used for the PCR. Using immunoSEQ multiplex PCR, the repertoire was profiled, and TCRdb retains in-frame clones only, with some absent. This sample has about 180,000 clones, with 80% found just once. The source material was PBMCs. The receptors were gathered from a man aged 40-49 years in good health and CMV-seronegative.

The J gene is TRBJ1-2, the V gene TRBV11-3; D might be TRBD1 (5 bases). The CDR3 consists of 13 residues. Trimming removed 5 bases from V and 5 bases from J, with 12 bases in between. Germline V CDR1 and CDR2: SGHNT, YENEEA. CDR3 protein: CASSPGGAYGYTF. CDR3 bases: TGTGCCAGCAGCCCGGGGGGTGCTTATGGCTACACCTTC.

The chain couples TRBV11-2 to TRBJ2-2, with 8 bases aligning to TRBD1. Germline assignment: CDR1 SGHAT and CDR2 FQNNGV. The CDR3 covers 14 residues. Trimming took 8 bases from V and 2 from J; bases not matched to a gene: 4. Written as DNA, the CDR3 is TGTGCCAGCGTAGGACAGGGTAACACCGGGGAGCTGTTTTTT. It yields the protein CASVGQGNTGELFF.

The chain is built from TRBV6-1 and TRBJ1-1; TRBD1 aligns across 9 bases. The germline CDR1 and CDR2 sequences are MNHNS and SASEGT. With 4 bases clipped from V and 6 bases from J, the junction kept 15 bases outside the gene matches. The CDR3 totals 17 residues. CDR3 sequence reads: CASSVTTGGRPGSEAFF. In nucleotides, the CDR3 is TGTGCCAGCAGTGTGACGACAGGGGGAAGACCCGGGTCTGAAGCTTTCTTT.

J is TRBJ1-1 and V is TRBV5-1; D perhaps matches TRBD1 (6 bases). The V end was cut by 4 bases, the J end by 0 bases, with 10 bases between. The CDR3 is 14 amino acids. Germline-derived CDR1 and CDR2 are SGHRS and YFSETQ. CDR3 nucleotide sequence: TGCGCCAGCAGCCGGACAGCAATGAACACTGAAGCTTTCTTT. Protein: CASSRTAMNTEAFF.

The rearrangement links TRBV11-1 to TRBJ1-1; tentative D call: TRBD1 (5 bases). The germline gives CDR1 SGHAT, CDR2 FQDESV (reference sequence). Trimming stripped 0 bases from V and 1 base from J, with 12 bases between. CDR3 length equals 16 residues. CDR3 in DNA: TGTGCCAGCAGCTTAGCCTGGGTCACAGGGAACACTGAAGCTTTCTTT. It encodes CASSLAWVTGNTEAFF.

The chain recombines TRBV29-1 with TRBJ2-5; TRBD2 aligns across 10 bases. This CDR3 contains 14 residues. Germline CDR1 and CDR2: SQVTM and ANQGSEA. The J segment lost 5 bases and the V segment lost 4 bases, leaving 7 bases of the junction unmatched. This CDR3 is CSVASGGAGETQYF. The CDR3 DNA sequence: TGCAGCGTTGCCAGCGGGGGGGCCGGTGAGACCCAGTACTTC. The whole variable domain, filled in from reference TRBV29-1 and TRBJ2-5, reads SAVISQKPSRDICQRGTSLTIQCQVDSQVTMMFWYRQQPGQSLTLIATANQGSEATYESGFVIDKFPISRPNLTFSTLTVSNMSPEDSSIYLCSVASGGAGETQYFGPGTRLLVL.

This clone was detected only once. This chain links TRBV2 with TRBJ2-1, with TRBD2 identical over 7 bases. Germline V gene lookup returns CDR1 SNHLY and CDR2 FYNNEI. The CDR3 is 13 amino acids. Losses at the gene ends were 8 bases for V and 9 bases for J; bases not matched to a gene: 10. The CDR3 DNA reads as TGTGCCAGCCAGCGGGGAGACCACCCTGAGCAGTTCTTC. It yields the protein CASQRGDHPEQFF.

The chain combines TRBV7-9 with TRBJ1-6; 7 bases match TRBD1. This CDR3 has 17 amino acids. Germline V gene data show CDR1 as SEHNR and CDR2 as FQNEAQ (reference sequence). The V gene end was trimmed by 3 bases and the J gene end by 7 bases; junction bases not matched to a gene: 12. In DNA, the CDR3 is TGTGCCAGCAGCTTTCACAAAGGGGTCAGGGGGAATTCACCCCTCCACTTT. This codes for CASSFHKGVRGNSPLHF.

The chain couples TRBV11-2 to TRBJ2-7, with 9 bases lining up with TRBD2. Trimming cost V 1 base and J 3 bases; bases outside gene matches: 7. The CDR3 is 16 residues long. Germline V gene sequence: CDR1 SGHAT, CDR2 FQNNGV. In nucleotides, the CDR3 is TGTGCCAGCAGCTTAGTGGTTAGCGGGGGAAACTACGAGCAGTACTTC. Its translation is CASSLVVSGGNYEQYF.

This chain connects TRBV7-3 to TRBJ2-3; possible D gene TRBD2, 6 bases. The length of the CDR3 is 14 residues. V lost 7 bases and J 2 bases, leaving 13 bases between the germline ends. The V gene's germline CDR1 is SGHTA and CDR2 FQGTGA. Here the CDR3 reads CASKEGGNTDTQYF. CDR3 sequence (DNA): TGTGCCAGCAAGGAGGGTGGGAACACAGATACGCAGTATTTT. Supplemented by reference TRBV7-3 and TRBJ2-3, the full variable domain reads GAGVSQTPSNKVTEKGKYVELRCDPISGHTALYWYRQSLGQGPEFLIYFQGTGAADDSGLPNDRFFAVRPEGSVSTLKIQRTERGDSAVYLCASKEGGNTDTQYFGPGTRLTVL.

About this clone: Within the sample, other DNA sequences also encode this same CDR3. The rearrangement uses TRBV10-1 and TRBJ2-3; 11 bases line up with TRBD2. The CDR3 loop spans 18 amino acids. Trimming at V came to 6 bases and at J to 0 bases, leaving 11 bases not matched to a gene. The germline gives CDR1 WNHNN, CDR2 SYGVQD (reference sequence). CDR3 coding DNA: TGCGCCAGCAGCCCCACTAGCGGGGGCCCCTCTAGCACAGATACGCAGTATTTT. Translation gives CASSPTSGGPSSTDTQYF.

This chain uses TRBV5-6 with TRBJ1-1, with 10 bases fitting TRBD1. The V gene's germline CDR1 is SGHDT and CDR2 YYEEEE. This CDR3 has 15 residues. Unmatched junction bases numbered 6, after V lost 2 bases and J lost 5 bases. The CDR3 bases are TGTGCCAGCAGCTTTGACAGGGGGCGAGGGACTGAAGCTTTCTTT. Its protein product is CASSFDRGRGTEAFF.

A note on this clone: This CDR3 is also generated by other DNA sequences in the sample. The chain links TRBV30 to TRBJ2-7; D might be TRBD2 (7 bases). The CDR3 runs 14 residues. V lost 3 bases and J 5 bases, leaving 17 bases between the germline ends. In germline, CDR1 is GTSNPN, CDR2 SVGIG (reference sequence). The CDR3 region is CAWRAGTGGDEQYF. Written as DNA, the CDR3 is TGTGCCTGGAGGGCCGGGACGGGGGGCGACGAGCAGTACTTC.

The genes are TRBV27 and TRBJ1-5; TRBD1 matches at 9 bases. Germline V gene sequence: CDR1 MNHEY, CDR2 SMNVEV (reference sequence). J lost 5 bases, V lost 5 bases, and 7 bases had no gene match. The length of the CDR3 is 15 residues. DNA of the CDR3: TGTGCCAGCAGTCTGACAGGACAGGGGTATCAGCCCCAGCATTTT. Translated: CASSLTGQGYQPQHF.

Here the CDR3 reads CASSVGGNQETQYF. The DNA for the CDR3 is TGTGCCAGCAGCGTCGGGGGGAACCAAGAGACCCAGTACTTC. The chain has TRBV9 and TRBJ2-5; 7 nucleotides agree with TRBD2. CDR3 size: 14 residues. After removal of 2 bases from V and 0 bases from J, the junction contained 1 base not matched to a gene. The germline V gene encodes CDR1 SGDLS and CDR2 YYNGEE.

The chain carries TRBV20-1 and TRBJ1-5; D uncertain. CDR1 and CDR2 from the germline V gene are DFQATT and SNEGSKA (reference sequence). V shed 6 bases and J shed 9 bases, with 12 bases lying between them. The CDR3 sequence is 11 residues long. This CDR3 is CSASPRGPQHF. CDR3 DNA sequence: TGCAGTGCCAGCCCAAGAGGGCCCCAGCATTTT.

Only one count was recorded for this clone. The chain couples TRBV7-2 to TRBJ1-5; 9 nucleotides align to TRBD1. The CDR3 sequence is 18 residues long. Trimming removed 1 base from V and 3 bases from J; junction bases left unmatched: 10. CDR1 and CDR2 from the germline V gene are SGHTA and FQGNSA. CDR3 nucleotides: TGTGCCAGCAGCTTAGGGCACAGGGGGCAACAAGACAATCAGCCCCAGCATTTT. Translated, it gives CASSLGHRGQQDNQPQHF. Using reference TRBV7-2 and TRBJ1-5 for the parts outside the CDR3, the full variable domain is GAGVSQSPSNKVTEKGKDVELRCDPISGHTALYWYRQSLGQGLEFLIYFQGNSAPDKSGLPSDRFSAERTGGSVSTLTIQRTQQEDSAVYLCASSLGHRGQQDNQPQHFGDGTRLSIL.

This clone has only a few counts. This rearrangement joins TRBV6-5 to TRBJ1-6; a possible D gene is TRBD1 (5 bases). The CDR3 covers 13 residues. The germline V gene has CDR1 MNHEY and CDR2 SVGAGI. Trimming removed 6 bases at V and 7 bases at J, with 10 bases between. The CDR3 DNA sequence: TGTGCCAGCAGGGGGCTAAAGAATTCACCCCTCCACTTT. Residues: CASRGLKNSPLHF.

V and J are TRBV18 and TRBJ2-7, with D perhaps matching TRBD2 (6 bases). Trimming took off 3 bases at V and 2 bases at J, with 14 bases between the two ends. The germline V gene encodes CDR1 KGHSH and CDR2 LQKENI. The CDR3 length is 15 residues. CDR3 bases: TGTGCCAGCTCACCGTCGGGACTGCAGCCCTACGAGCAGTACTTC. Translation: CASSPSGLQPYEQYF.

V usage is TRBV10-3 and J usage is TRBJ2-5; 12 bases fit TRBD1. V lost 6 bases and J lost 4; bases outside the gene matches: 9. The germline CDR1 and CDR2 sequences are ENHRY and SYGVKD. The CDR3 loop spans 16 amino acids. The CDR3 DNA follows: TGTGCCATCAGGGGAAAGGGACAGGGGGCGGGAGAGACCCAGTACTTC. Protein sequence: CAIRGKGQGAGETQYF.